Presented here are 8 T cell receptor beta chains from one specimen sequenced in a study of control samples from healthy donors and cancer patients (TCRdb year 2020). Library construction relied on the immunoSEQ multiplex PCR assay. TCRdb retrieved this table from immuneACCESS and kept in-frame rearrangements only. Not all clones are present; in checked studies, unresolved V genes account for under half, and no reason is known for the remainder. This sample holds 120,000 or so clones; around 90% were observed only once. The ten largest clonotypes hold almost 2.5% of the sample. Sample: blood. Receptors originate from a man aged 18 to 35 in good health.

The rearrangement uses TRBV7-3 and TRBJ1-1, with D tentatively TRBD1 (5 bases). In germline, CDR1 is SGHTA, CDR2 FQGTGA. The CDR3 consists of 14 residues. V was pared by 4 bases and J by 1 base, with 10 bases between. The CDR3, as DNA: TGTGCCAGCAGCTCCACAGGTACGAACACTGAAGCTTTCTTT. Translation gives CASSSTGTNTEAFF.

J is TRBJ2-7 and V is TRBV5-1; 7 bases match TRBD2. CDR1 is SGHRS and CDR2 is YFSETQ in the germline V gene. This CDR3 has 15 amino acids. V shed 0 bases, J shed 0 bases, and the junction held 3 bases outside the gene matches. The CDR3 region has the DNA TGCGCCAGCAGCTTGGGACTAGCTTACTCCTACGAGCAGTACTTC. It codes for CASSLGLAYSYEQYF.

Here the CDR3 DNA reads TGTGCCAGCAGCGGGTTTGGGATAAGCTATGGCTACACCTTC. Translating gives CASSGFGISYGYTF. The chain joins TRBV5-5 to TRBJ1-2, with D hard to call. CDR1 and CDR2 from the germline V gene are SGHKS and YYEKEE (reference sequence). This CDR3 has 14 amino acids. Trimming cost V 4 bases and J 4 bases, with 14 bases left between them.

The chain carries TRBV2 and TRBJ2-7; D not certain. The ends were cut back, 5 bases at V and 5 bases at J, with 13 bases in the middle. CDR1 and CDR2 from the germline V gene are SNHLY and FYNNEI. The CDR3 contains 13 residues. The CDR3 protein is CASSKRTIDEQYF. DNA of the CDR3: TGTGCCAGCAGTAAACGAACAATTGACGAGCAGTACTTC.

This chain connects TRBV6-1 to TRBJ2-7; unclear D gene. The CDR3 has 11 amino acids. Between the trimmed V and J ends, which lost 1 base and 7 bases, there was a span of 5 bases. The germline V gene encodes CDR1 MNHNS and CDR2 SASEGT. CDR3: CASSEVGEQYF. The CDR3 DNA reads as TGTGCCAGCAGTGAAGTTGGGGAGCAGTACTTC.

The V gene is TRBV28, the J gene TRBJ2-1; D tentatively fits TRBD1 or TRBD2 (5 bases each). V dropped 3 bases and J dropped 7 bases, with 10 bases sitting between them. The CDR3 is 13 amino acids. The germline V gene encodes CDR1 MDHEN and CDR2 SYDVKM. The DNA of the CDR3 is TGTGCCAGCAGTTTGGGGACGGTGAATGAGCAGTTCTTC. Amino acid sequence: CASSLGTVNEQFF. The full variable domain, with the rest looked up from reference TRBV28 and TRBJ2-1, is DVKVTQSSRYLVKRTGEKVFLECVQDMDHENMFWYRQDPGLGLRLIYFSYDVKMKEKGDIPEGYSVSREKKERFSLILESASTNQTSMYLCASSLGTVNEQFFGPGTRLTVL.

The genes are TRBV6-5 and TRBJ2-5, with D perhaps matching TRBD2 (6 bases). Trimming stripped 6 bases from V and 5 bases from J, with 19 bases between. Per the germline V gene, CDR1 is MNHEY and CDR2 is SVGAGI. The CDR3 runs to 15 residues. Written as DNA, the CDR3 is TGTGCCAGCAGAAGAGGGACTCCGGGGGTGGAGACCCAGTACTTC. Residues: CASRRGTPGVETQYF.

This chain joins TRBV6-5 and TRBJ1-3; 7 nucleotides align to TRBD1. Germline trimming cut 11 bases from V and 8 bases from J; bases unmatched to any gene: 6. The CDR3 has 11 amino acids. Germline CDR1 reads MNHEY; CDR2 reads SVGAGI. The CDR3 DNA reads TGTGCCGCCGGCAGGGGGGACACCATATATTTT. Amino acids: CAAGRGDTIYF.